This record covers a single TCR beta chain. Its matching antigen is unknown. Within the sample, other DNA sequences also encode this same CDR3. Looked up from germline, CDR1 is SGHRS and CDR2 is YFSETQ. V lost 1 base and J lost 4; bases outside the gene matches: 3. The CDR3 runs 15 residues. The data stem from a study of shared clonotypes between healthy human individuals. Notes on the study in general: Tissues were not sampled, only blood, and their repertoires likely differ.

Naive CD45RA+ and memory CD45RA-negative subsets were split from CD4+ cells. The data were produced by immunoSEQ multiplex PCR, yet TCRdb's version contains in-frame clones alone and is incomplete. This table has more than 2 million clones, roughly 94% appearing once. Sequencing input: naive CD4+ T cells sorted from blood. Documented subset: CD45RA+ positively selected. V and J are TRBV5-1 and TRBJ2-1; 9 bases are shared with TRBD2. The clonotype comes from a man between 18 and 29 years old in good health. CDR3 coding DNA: TGCGCCAGCAGCTTGACTAGCGGGCCATACAATGAGCAGTTCTTC. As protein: CASSLTSGPYNEQFF.